This T cell receptor (beta chain) was captured in a study of cytomegalovirus exposure and HLA in healthy donors. Generated by immunoSEQ multiplex PCR, the TCRdb table keeps only in-frame clones and is missing some. The sample holds 130,000 or so clones, 80% to 90% seen once. CDR3 size: 13 residues. Between the trimmed V and J ends, which lost 5 bases and 6 bases, there was a span of 12 bases. Germline CDR1 LNHDA, CDR2 SQIVND (reference sequence). This clone was counted only a few times. The sequencing input was PBMCs. V usage is TRBV19 and J usage is TRBJ2-3; D perhaps matches TRBD1 (6 bases). The source of this sequence is a woman aged 18 to 35 in good health and CMV-seropositive. DNA of the CDR3: TGTGCCAGTAGTGTTACAGGGCCGGATACGCAGTATTTT. This gives the protein CASSVTGPDTQYF.